Listed here is a single T cell receptor (beta chain). This clone occurred once. Its antigen remains unidentified. Within one base of it there is no much larger clone, and no base qualities were kept. The donors were healthy, HIV-negative adults who had no recently reported acute infections or vaccinations. Only Caucasian adults living in Nashville, Tennessee, USA were represented among the donors. CD4+ T cells were enriched by magnetic negative selection, after which naive cells were positively selected on CD45RA and the negative fraction was taken as the memory subset. Blood was collected by leukapheresis, and PBMCs were isolated by Ficoll-Histopaque density gradient centrifugation and then cryopreserved in liquid nitrogen vapor phase. Analytical flow cytometry was used to check the purity and quantity of each magnetically sorted T cell population. From each sorted fraction, genomic DNA was isolated and quantified by UV absorbance on a Nanodrop 2000c.

The V end loses 5 bases and the J end loses 10 bases, and a stretch of 23 bases separates them. Taken from cysteine to phenylalanine, the CDR3 has 15 residues. This entry keeps only the CDR3 DNA: 45 bases, framed from base 1. The germline V gene (reference sequence) yields LNHDA for CDR1 and SQIVND for CDR2. The data originate from a study of shared clonotypes between healthy human individuals (dated by TCRdb to about 2020). Looking at the study overall: The cohort comprised a couple of women and a few men aged 18 to 49 years. For each donor, CD4 naive and CD4 memory were each given three plates, CD8 naive was given two plates, and CD8 memory was given one plate. The study deeply sequenced blood TCR repertoires of about 5 healthy adults to estimate repertoire size and the extent of clonotype sharing between individuals. To increase sequencing depth and limit assay-specific biases, different laboratories used diverse techniques to prepare libraries and sequence TCR repertoires. Per donor, leukapheresis produced somewhere between about 0.8 and 9 billion PBMCs.

TCR CDR3 regions were amplified from genomic DNA by multiplex PCR using the deep immunoSEQ assay. For each cell subset, the extracted genomic DNA was distributed evenly across all wells of several immunoSEQ 96-well plates, and each plate served as one replicate. For sorted subsets, each replicate PCR was loaded with around 220 ng genomic DNA, equivalent to about 33,000 T cell genomes. The purified libraries were quantified using a Qubit 3.0 fluorometer, sized with a Bioanalyzer 2100, and then quantified again using the KAPA Library Quantification kit. A separate single-read 150-cycle Illumina NextSeq 550 flow cell was used to sequence each immunoSEQ 96-well plate. As for how the authors treated the data: Because the immunoSEQ output held only junctional sequences and lacked quality scores, the filtering could not match the filtering applied to full-length reads. Sequences were annotated with PyIR, a Python wrapper for IgBLAST v1.9, using IMGT germline references to assign V/J genes and CDR3. Any read was removed if the V/J assignment was weak (E-value above 1e-6), the CDR3 was missing, or the read contained stop codons, out-of-frame junctions, or ambiguous translated residues. A V3J clonotype was defined by an identical inferred V gene, J gene, and CDR3 amino acid sequence. To compute the percentage overlap between repertoires, the number of shared unique clonotypes was divided by the size of the smaller repertoire. Repertoire richness was assessed with RTK rarefaction, the Chao1 estimator, and Recon v2.1 estimates of unobserved clonotypes. Generation probabilities were computed with OLGA for all TCRbeta clonotypes obtained by the gDNA method from a few donors. Held by TCRdb, this immuneACCESS table contains in-frame sequences only and omits some clones. Under half of the omission traces to an unresolved V gene where checked; the cause of the rest is unknown. V and J calls and clone size are those listed in that table; D and trimming were worked out from the DNA. Within this sample are more than 1 million clones, with approximately 80% of them counted one time only. Of the sample, under 0.6% is held by the ten largest clones.

The paper's findings and limits, for the study overall: Only blood was sampled, and tissue TCR repertoires likely differ from those in blood. Because the study included a small number of donors, the genetic and exposure-history diversity represented was limited. Rarefaction of sorted-subset datasets indicated incomplete sequencing despite the large sequencing depth. Clonotypes shared by all four sorted-subset donors showed higher generation probabilities than non-shared clonotypes. Across a few donors, around 5% of naive CD4, 3% to 4% of naive CD8, under 2.5% of memory CD4, and about 0.4% of memory CD8 clonotypes were shared. Estimated clonotype richness was generally larger for naive than for memory subsets. Pairwise subsampling indicated that sequencing depth was expected to affect the degree of clonotype sharing among donors.

The receptor chain draws on TRBV19 and TRBJ1-1; the D segment cannot be called with confidence. Sequenced sample: memory CD4+ T cells from PBMCs. The label giving this sample's cell subset or site can be read as: CD45RA-negative fraction. This sequence was found in a man aged 18 to 30 in good health. Some clones in this sample may be carry-over from other donors' samples. The sequenced DNA: TGTGCCAGTAGTCCTGGGGTTGGCCAGAGGGCAAGAGCTTTCTTT. Its coded protein is CASSPGVGQRARAFF. The variable domain in full, with residues beyond the CDR3 obtained from the reference TRBV19 and TRBJ1-1 genes, is DGGITQSPKYLFRKEGQNVTLSCEQNLNHDAMYWYRQDPGQGLRLIYYSQIVNDFQKGDIAEGYSVSREKKESFPLTVTSAQKNPTAFYLCASSPGVGQRARAFFGQGTRLTVV.